This T cell receptor beta chain stems from a study of shared clonotypes between healthy human individuals. Study conclusions and caveats: Sampling included only blood; tissue repertoires likely differ.

Donation came from healthy HIV-negative adults that had no recent acute infections or vaccinations. In the case of this clone: The antigen is undetermined. A junction end diverges from the germline sequence, so it may reflect a read error.

The study ran the assay at deep level. Per the original data handling: Junction-only immunoSEQ sequences carried no quality scores, so filtering differed. Assay used: immunoSEQ multiplex PCR; TCRdb lists only in-frame clones, some missing. That table is the source of V, J and clone size, and D and trimming were worked out from the DNA. The sample contains roughly 510,000 clones, about 80% of which appear only once. This CDR3 comprises 13 residues. Germline CDR1 ENHRY, CDR2 SYGVKD. The receptor's source is a woman aged 35 to 49 in good health. Some clones in this sample may be carry-over from other donors' samples. This sequence joins TRBV10-3 and TRBJ1-2; D is unclear. Specimen: PBMCs. CDR3 protein: CASSPSPNYGYTF. DNA of the CDR3: TGTGCCAGCAGTCCTTCTCCCAACTATGGCTACACCTTC.